This T cell receptor (beta chain) was retrieved from a study of blood T cell repertoires in COVID-19. Overall study: The United States, Italy and Spain provided the acute and convalescent COVID-19 samples. Sources were T cells, B-cell-depleted T cells, or PBMCs; the material itself was cDNA or gDNA.

Comment on this clone: Other DNA sequences in this sample translate to the same CDR3.

The data were produced by immunoSEQ multiplex PCR, yet TCRdb's version contains in-frame clones alone and is incomplete. The sample records around 300,000 clones, around 90% being singletons. The CDR3 consists of 13 residues. Looked up from germline, CDR1 is PRHDT and CDR2 is FYEKMQ (reference sequence). Losses at the gene ends were 5 bases for V and 1 base for J; bases not matched to a gene: 2. The sequenced sample was peripheral blood. This clonotype was obtained from a man younger than 30 with active or convalescent COVID-19. The genes are TRBV13 and TRBJ2-7, with 7 bases identical to TRBD1. CDR3: CASSLGQSYEQYF. The DNA for the CDR3 is TGTGCCAGCAGCCTGGGACAGTCCTACGAGCAGTACTTC.